This T cell receptor (beta chain) was identified during a study of cytomegalovirus exposure and HLA in healthy donors. TCRdb keeps only in-frame clones here, not all; method: immunoSEQ multiplex PCR. The table records 76,000 or so clones, about 93% of them present only once. Overall study findings and caveats: According to a subsequent analysis, TCR clusters identified in the first cohort showed a tendency to co-occur across the approximately 120 validation repertoires.

Notes on this clone: Antigen unknown.

V lost 0 bases to trimming and J lost 5 bases; unmatched junction nucleotides: 6. The CDR3 runs 15 residues. From germline, CDR1 is ENHRY and CDR2 SYGVKD. The sample consisted of PBMCs. This clonotype was sampled from a woman between 18 and 29 years old in good health and CMV-seronegative. V usage is TRBV10-3 and J usage is TRBJ2-5, with TRBD1 identical over 7 bases. DNA of the CDR3: TGTGCCATCAGTGAGTCCCGACAGGGTCCGGAGACCCAGTACTTC. Translated: CAISESRQGPETQYF.